What follows are 17 T cell receptor beta chains derived from one specimen sequenced in a study of T cell repertoires in cytomegalovirus infection (dated by TCRdb to about 2019). The instrument given in TCRdb is Illumina HiSeq 1500. TCRdb trimmed the raw reads at Q25, called clones with MiXCR and kept productive beta chains. Rows with a matching CDR3 protein are joined into one entry that keeps the most common DNA and genes. The sample data list around 280,000 distinct CDR3 sequences, and around 13% of these were observed just once. Around 8.1% of the sample is in the top ten clones. The sequencing input was PBMCs. The receptors originated from a human donor in good health (CMV status not recorded). Some clones in this sample may be carry-over from other donors' samples.

The V call is TRBV5-1, the J call TRBJ1-1, with TRBD1 as a possible D gene (5 bases). Germline V CDR1 and CDR2: SGHRS, YFSETQ. The CDR3 spans 15 residues. Trimming stripped 2 bases from V and 1 base from J, with 12 bases between. CDR3 sequence reads: CASSFGFGGNTEAFF. DNA of the CDR3: TGCGCCAGCAGCTTCGGTTTTGGGGGGAACACTGAAGCTTTCTTT.

This clonotype showed up many times. This rearrangement joins TRBV7-3 to TRBJ2-7; the D gene is possibly TRBD2 (6 bases). Per germline, CDR1 SGHTA and CDR2 FQGTGA. The V gene lost 3 bases and the J gene lost 7 bases, with 16 bases spanning the gap. The CDR3 sequence is 14 residues long. The CDR3 DNA follows: TGTGCCAGCAGCTTTCAAGGGACCGGAGGGGAGCAGTACTTC. Translation: CASSFQGTGGEQYF.

This clonotype was detected many times. The V and J genes are TRBV7-3 and TRBJ2-7; D remains ambiguous. Germline V gives CDR1 SGHTA, CDR2 FQGTGA. This CDR3 region has 15 residues. Trimming pared 5 bases from V and 0 bases from J, leaving 14 bases between. The DNA for the CDR3 is TGTGCCAGCAGCCCAACCCCGACTCTCTCCTACGAGCAGTACTTC. The encoded protein is CASSPTPTLSYEQYF.

This clonotype was seen many times. V gene TRBV7-2 combines with J gene TRBJ2-2; 12 bases are shared with TRBD2. The CDR3 spans 17 residues. V lost 2 bases and J lost 8; bases outside the gene matches: 9. Germline CDR1 SGHTA, CDR2 FQGNSA. CDR3 nucleotides: TGTGCCAGCAGCTTAACTAGCGGGAGGCTCAGGATTGGGGAGCTGTTTTTT. Its translation is CASSLTSGRLRIGELFF.

In this sample, this clonotype turned up a few times. The rearrangement links TRBV6-2 or TRBV6-3 to TRBJ2-7; tentatively, D is TRBD2 (6 bases). The CDR3 is 14 amino acids. Germline V gene sequence: CDR1 MNHEY, CDR2 SVGEGT. V was pared by 2 bases and J by 2 bases, with 10 bases between. This CDR3 is CASSYPAGTYEQYF. In nucleotides, the CDR3 is TGTGCCAGCAGTTACCCCGCGGGAACCTACGAGCAGTACTTC.

This sequence joins TRBV20-1 and TRBJ1-2, with TRBD1 matching 7 bases. V lost 5 bases, J lost 5 bases, and 5 bases stayed unmatched. CDR3 length: 12 residues. CDR1 is DFQATT, CDR2 SNEGSKA, per germline (reference sequence). The CDR3 DNA reads TGCAGTGCTCCCGGGACAGTTTATGGCTACACCTTC. Protein sequence: CSAPGTVYGYTF.

This clonotype came up many times. The chain has TRBV19 and TRBJ1-5; D might be TRBD1 (5 bases). In germline, CDR1 is LNHDA, CDR2 SQIVND (reference sequence). Trimming left V 6 bases short and J 2 bases short, with 14 bases between. This CDR3 is built from 15 residues. CDR3 loop: CASRGRRDGNQPQHF. CDR3 nucleotides: TGTGCCAGTAGAGGCCGTCGGGACGGCAATCAGCCCCAGCATTTT.

This clonotype came up a few times. The chain carries TRBV6-5 and TRBJ1-1; the match to TRBD1 covers 9 bases. V lost 1 base and J lost 10; bases outside the gene matches: 7. The CDR3 extends over 14 amino acids. CDR1 is MNHEY, CDR2 SVGAGI, per germline. CDR3 in amino acids: CASSYLDDRGRAFF. Written as DNA, the CDR3 is TGTGCCAGCAGTTACTTGGACGACAGGGGGAGAGCTTTCTTT.

This clonotype showed up many times. The gene calls are TRBV20-1 and TRBJ2-7; D is undetermined. Trimming cost V 5 bases and J 4 bases, with 21 bases left between them. The CDR3 runs 15 residues. Germline assignment: CDR1 DFQATT and CDR2 SNEGSKA (reference sequence). This chain's CDR3 is CSALMLGTELYEQYF. The CDR3 DNA follows: TGCAGTGCTCTTATGCTCGGAACAGAACTGTACGAGCAGTACTTC.

This sequence joins TRBV25-1 and TRBJ1-2; 8 positions match TRBD1. V trimming: 7 bases; J trimming: 4 bases; junction bases outside the gene matches: 11. CDR3 length: 15 residues. Germline loops: CDR1 MGHDK, CDR2 SYGVNS. For the CDR3, the DNA is TGTGCCAGCACCAGGACAGGGTATGGGTCCTATGGCTACACCTTC. This codes for CASTRTGYGSYGYTF.

In its sample, this clonotype was seen many times. The chain employs TRBV19 and TRBJ2-5; 7 nucleotides align to TRBD1. V was clipped by 10 bases and J by 1 base; unmatched bases: 12. The CDR3 consists of 15 residues. Germline lookup yields CDR1 LNHDA and CDR2 SQIVND (reference sequence). The CDR3, as DNA: TGTGCCACCGCGCAACCGGGACAGACCCAAGAGACCCAGTACTTC. Translation: CATAQPGQTQETQYF.

This clonotype occurred many times. The chain joins TRBV5-6 to TRBJ1-2; a weak D match, TRBD1 (5 bases). Germline V gives CDR1 SGHDT, CDR2 YYEEEE. Between the trimmed V and J ends, which lost 1 base and 2 bases, there was a span of 9 bases. The CDR3 sequence is 14 residues long. CDR3 residues: CASSLFDRNYGYTF. The CDR3 DNA reads as TGTGCCAGCAGCTTGTTCGACAGAAACTATGGCTACACCTTC.

V usage is TRBV7-2 and J usage is TRBJ2-2; D is uncertain. Germline V CDR1 and CDR2: SGHTA, FQGNSA. This CDR3 region has 15 residues. Trimming cost V 4 bases and J 0 bases, with 9 bases left between them. CDR3 sequence: CASSWAGANTGELFF. The CDR3 DNA reads TGTGCCAGCAGCTGGGCAGGCGCGAACACCGGGGAGCTGTTTTTT.

This clonotype was detected a few times. The chain links TRBV20-1 to TRBJ1-1; a weak D match, TRBD1 (6 bases). CDR1 and CDR2 (germline): DFQATT, SNEGSKA (reference sequence). V dropped 6 bases and J dropped 7 bases, with 21 bases sitting between them. The CDR3 covers 14 residues. The CDR3 DNA sequence: TGCAGTGCCCTGTGGAGCAGGGGAAGGGTTGAAGCTTTCTTT. Protein product: CSALWSRGRVEAFF.

This clonotype was found many times. The chain has TRBV12-3 or TRBV12-4 and TRBJ1-1, with D possibly being TRBD1 (5 bases). Between the trimmed V and J ends, which lost 6 bases and 5 bases, there was a span of 10 bases. The length of the CDR3 is 12 residues. CDR3: CASSRRQTEAFF. Written as DNA, the CDR3 is TGTGCCAGCAGCCGCCGACAGACTGAAGCTTTCTTT.

This clonotype was found a few times. V and J are TRBV19 and TRBJ2-7; TRBD1 matches at 7 bases. This CDR3 is 13 amino acids long. The germline gives CDR1 LNHDA, CDR2 SQIVND (reference sequence). Trimming took 3 bases from V and 4 from J; bases not matched to a gene: 3. The CDR3 spells CASSIGRGYEQYF. CDR3 DNA sequence: TGTGCCAGTAGTATCGGCAGGGGGTACGAGCAGTACTTC. Full variable domain (rest looked up from reference TRBV19 and TRBJ2-7): DGGITQSPKYLFRKEGQNVTLSCEQNLNHDAMYWYRQDPGQGLRLIYYSQIVNDFQKGDIAEGYSVSREKKESFPLTVTSAQKNPTAFYLCASSIGRGYEQYFGPGTRLTVT.

This clonotype was counted only a few times. The J gene is TRBJ2-5, the V gene TRBV7-8; D not resolved. Germline assignment: CDR1 SGHVS and CDR2 FQNEAQ. The V gene lost 5 bases and the J gene lost 0 bases, with 10 bases spanning the gap. This CDR3 has 14 amino acids. The CDR3 DNA reads as TGTGCCAGCAGCCCCTCCCGGCACCAAGAGACCCAGTACTTC. This encodes CASSPSRHQETQYF.